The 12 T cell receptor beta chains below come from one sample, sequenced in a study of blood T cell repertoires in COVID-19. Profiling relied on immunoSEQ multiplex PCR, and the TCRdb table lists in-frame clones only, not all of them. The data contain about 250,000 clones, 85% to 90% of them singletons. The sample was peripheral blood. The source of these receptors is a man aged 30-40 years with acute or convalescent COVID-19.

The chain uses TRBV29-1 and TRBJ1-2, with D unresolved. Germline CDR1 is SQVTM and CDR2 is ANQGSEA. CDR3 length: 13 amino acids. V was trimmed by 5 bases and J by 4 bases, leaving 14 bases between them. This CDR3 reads CSVITGVSYGYTF. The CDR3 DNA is TGCAGCGTTATTACCGGGGTGAGCTATGGCTACACCTTC.

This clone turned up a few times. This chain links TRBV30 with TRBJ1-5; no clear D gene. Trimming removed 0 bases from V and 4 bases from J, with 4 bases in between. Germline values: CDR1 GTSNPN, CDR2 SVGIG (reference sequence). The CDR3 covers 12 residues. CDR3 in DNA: TGTGCCTGGAGTGTACGGAATCAGCCCCAGCATTTT. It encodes CAWSVRNQPQHF.

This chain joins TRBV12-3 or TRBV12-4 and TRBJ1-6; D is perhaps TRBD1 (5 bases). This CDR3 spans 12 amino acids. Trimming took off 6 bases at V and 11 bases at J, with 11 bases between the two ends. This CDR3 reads CASSQGSPPLHF. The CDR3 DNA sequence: TGTGCCAGCAGCCAGGGCTCTCCACCCCTCCACTTT.

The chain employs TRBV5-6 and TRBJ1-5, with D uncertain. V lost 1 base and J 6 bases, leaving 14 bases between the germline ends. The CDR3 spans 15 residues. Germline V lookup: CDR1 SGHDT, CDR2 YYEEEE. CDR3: CASSLRGSSGQPQHF. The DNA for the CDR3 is TGTGCCAGCAGCTTGCGAGGGTCTTCGGGTCAGCCCCAGCATTTT.

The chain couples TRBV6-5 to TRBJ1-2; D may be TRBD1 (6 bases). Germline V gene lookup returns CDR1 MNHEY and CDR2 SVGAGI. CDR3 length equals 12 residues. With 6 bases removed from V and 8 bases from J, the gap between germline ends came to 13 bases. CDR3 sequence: CASRPQGHGYTF. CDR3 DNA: TGTGCCAGCAGGCCCCAGGGGCACGGCTACACCTTC.

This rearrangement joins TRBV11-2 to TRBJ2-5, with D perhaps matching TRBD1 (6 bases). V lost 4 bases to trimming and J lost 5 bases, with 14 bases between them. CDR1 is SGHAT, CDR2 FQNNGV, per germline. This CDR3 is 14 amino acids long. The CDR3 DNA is TGTGCCAGCAGCTATCTTCAGGGGTCGGAGACCCAGTACTTC. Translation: CASSYLQGSETQYF.

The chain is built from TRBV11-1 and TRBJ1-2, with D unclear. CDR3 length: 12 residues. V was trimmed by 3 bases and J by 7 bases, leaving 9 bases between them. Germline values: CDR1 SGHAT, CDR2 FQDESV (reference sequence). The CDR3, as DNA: TGTGCCAGCAGCTTGGGAGGGTTTGGCTACACCTTC. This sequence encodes CASSLGGFGYTF.

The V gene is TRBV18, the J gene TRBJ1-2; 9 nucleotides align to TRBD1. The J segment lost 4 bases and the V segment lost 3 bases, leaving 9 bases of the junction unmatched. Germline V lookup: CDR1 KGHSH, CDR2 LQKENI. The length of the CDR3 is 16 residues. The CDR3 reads CASSPVPGQGTYGYTF. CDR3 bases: TGTGCCAGCTCACCCGTCCCGGGACAGGGTACCTATGGCTACACCTTC.

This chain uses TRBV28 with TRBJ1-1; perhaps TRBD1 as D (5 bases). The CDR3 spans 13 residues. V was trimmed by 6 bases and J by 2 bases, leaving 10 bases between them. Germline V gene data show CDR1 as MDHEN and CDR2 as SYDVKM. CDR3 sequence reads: CASRRGLNTEAFF. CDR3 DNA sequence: TGTGCCAGCAGGCGGGGCCTAAACACTGAAGCTTTCTTT.

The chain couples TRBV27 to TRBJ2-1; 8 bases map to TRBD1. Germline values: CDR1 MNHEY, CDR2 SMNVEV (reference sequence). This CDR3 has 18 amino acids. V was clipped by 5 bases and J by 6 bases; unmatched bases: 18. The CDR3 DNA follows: TGTGCCAGCAGTGAACTAACTCTAAGACAGGGGCAAGGCAATGAGCAGTTCTTC. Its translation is CASSELTLRQGQGNEQFF.

The CDR3 spells CASRASGVLQETQYF. In nucleotides, the CDR3 is TGTGCCAGCAGAGCTAGCGGGGTCTTACAAGAGACCCAGTACTTC. This rearrangement joins TRBV6-5 to TRBJ2-5; TRBD2 matches 9 bases. V shed 6 bases and J 2 bases; nucleotides not matched to a gene: 7. The germline V gene encodes CDR1 MNHEY and CDR2 SVGAGI. The CDR3 consists of 15 residues.

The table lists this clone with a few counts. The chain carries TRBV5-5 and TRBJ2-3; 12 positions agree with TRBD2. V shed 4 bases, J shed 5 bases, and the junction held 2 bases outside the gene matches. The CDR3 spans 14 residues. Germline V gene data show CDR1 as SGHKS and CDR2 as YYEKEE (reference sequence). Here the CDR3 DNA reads TGTGCCAGCAGCCCACTAGCGGGGGGAGATACGCAGTATTTT. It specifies CASSPLAGGDTQYF.